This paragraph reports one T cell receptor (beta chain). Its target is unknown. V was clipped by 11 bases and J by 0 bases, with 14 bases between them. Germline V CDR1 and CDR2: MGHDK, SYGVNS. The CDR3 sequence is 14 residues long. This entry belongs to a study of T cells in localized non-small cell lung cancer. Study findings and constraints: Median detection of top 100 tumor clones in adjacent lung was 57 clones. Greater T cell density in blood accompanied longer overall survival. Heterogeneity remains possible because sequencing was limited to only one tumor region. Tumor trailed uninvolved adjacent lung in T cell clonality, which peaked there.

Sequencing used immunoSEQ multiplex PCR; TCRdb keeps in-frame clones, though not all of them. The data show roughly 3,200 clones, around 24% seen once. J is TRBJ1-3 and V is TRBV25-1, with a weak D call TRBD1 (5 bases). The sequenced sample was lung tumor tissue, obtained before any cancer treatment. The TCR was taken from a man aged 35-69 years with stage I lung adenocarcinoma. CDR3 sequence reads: CACSGHGSGNTIYF. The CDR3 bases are TGTGCCTGCTCAGGGCATGGCTCTGGAAACACCATATATTTT.